The source of this T cell receptor beta chain is a study of early T cells in non-severe SARS-CoV-2 infection. Study information: Bulk RNA taken from unsorted whole blood was sequenced, leaving chains unpaired. General study points: VDJdb matching skewed toward anti-spike CD8 responses, missing private and CD4 specificities.

Attachment of unique molecular identifiers was made to individual cDNA molecules. TCRdb itself ran the 5' RACE reads through MiXCR, one entry per CDR3 protein. The sample records 45,000 to 70,000 distinct CDR3 sequences, 6.2% being singletons. This clonotype occurred many times. The antigen is not known. V shed 1 base and J shed 1 base, with 10 bases lying between them. Germline CDR1 is SEHNR and CDR2 is FQNEAQ (reference sequence). This CDR3 has 15 amino acids. Specimen: whole blood. The clonotype comes from an adult who was a healthcare worker with PCR-confirmed SARS-CoV-2 infection or an uninfected control (not recorded which). The chain is built from TRBV7-9 and TRBJ1-1; D is uncertain. CDR3 sequence: CASSLELRRNTEAFF. The CDR3 DNA reads TGTGCCAGCAGCTTAGAATTGCGGCGGAACACTGAAGCTTTCTTT.